The present T cell receptor beta chain was sequenced within a study of cytomegalovirus exposure and HLA in healthy donors. Overall study context: When 398 donors were genotyped, approximately 80% of them were found to fall in the Caucasian-associated ancestry cluster.

The PCR was carried out with 60 Vbeta primers and 13 Jbeta primers. Measured with immunoSEQ multiplex PCR; TCRdb has only the in-frame clones, and not every one. Of under 200,000 clones in the sample, around 74% were seen once. Whole-study results and caveats: In a later analysis, the majority of CMV-associated beta chains seemingly showed HLA restriction. Cytomegalovirus status, reportedly, was diagnosed with high specificity and sensitivity by the classifier.

Germline V gene sequence: CDR1 SGHDT, CDR2 YYEEEE. This CDR3 is built from 13 residues. The V end was cut by 4 bases, the J end by 3 bases, with 10 bases between. Remarks on this clone: The antigen is not known.

The receptor's source is a woman between 25 and 40 years old in good health and CMV-seronegative. Input material: PBMCs. V and J are TRBV5-6 and TRBJ1-2; tentatively, D is TRBD1 (6 bases). The CDR3 is CASSRDNDYGYTF. The DNA for the CDR3 is TGTGCCAGCAGCCGGGACAATGACTATGGCTACACCTTC.